Sequencing of this T cell receptor (beta chain) was carried out in a study of radiation and T cells in renal cell carcinoma. Study-wide points: Irradiated tumors had higher TCR clonality than control tumors.

V dropped 5 bases and J dropped 4 bases, with 6 bases sitting between them. Germline CDR1 reads DFQATT; CDR2 reads SNEGSKA (reference sequence). This CDR3 contains 11 residues. Data came from immunoSEQ multiplex PCR; TCRdb stores just in-frame clones and leaves some out. The sample gives approximately 21,000 clones, around half of which show up once; about 22% is in the top ten. For this clone: Its antigen is unknown.

Treatment given: treatment-naive control, cytoreductive nephrectomy. The TCR comes from a human donor with renal cell carcinoma. This rearrangement joins TRBV20-1 to TRBJ2-1; D gene uncertain. The material sequenced was tumor tissue, taken from a patient whose treatment was nephrectomy without radiotherapy. The CDR3 nucleotides read TGCAGTGCTGACTTGTACAATGAGCAGTTCTTC. Its protein product is CSADLYNEQFF.